The 18 T cell receptor beta chains in this list originate from one sample, sequenced in a study of blood T cell repertoires in COVID-19. TCRdb keeps only in-frame clones here, not all; method: immunoSEQ multiplex PCR. The sample records hundreds of thousands of clones, 88% being singletons. Material: PBMCs or T cells enriched from blood (not recorded which). The receptors here all came from a woman in her forties with acute COVID-19.

V usage is TRBV5-8 and J usage is TRBJ1-2; 8 bases are a match to TRBD1. From germline, CDR1 is SGHTS and CDR2 YDEGEE. The CDR3 sequence is 14 residues long. V lost 0 bases to trimming and J lost 8 bases; unmatched junction nucleotides: 6. In DNA, the CDR3 is TGTGCCAGCAGCTTGGGATTCGGGACAGGCGGCTACACCTTC. Its protein product is CASSLGFGTGGYTF. Based on the CDR3 plus reference TRBV5-8 and TRBJ1-2, the full variable domain is EAGVTQSPTHLIKTRGQQATLRCSPISGHTSVYWYQQALGLGLQFLLWYDEGEERNRGNFPPRFSGRQFPNYSSELNVNALELEDSALYLCASSLGFGTGGYTFGSGTRLTVV.

V usage is TRBV2 and J usage is TRBJ1-2, with 7 bases matching TRBD1. Germline assignment: CDR1 SNHLY and CDR2 FYNNEI. The J segment lost 2 bases and the V segment lost 7 bases, leaving 10 bases of the junction unmatched. The CDR3 runs to 15 residues. CDR3 nucleotide sequence: TGTGCCAGCACTCAGAAAGGGACAGCCAACTATGGCTACACCTTC. It translates to CASTQKGTANYGYTF.

This clone appeared once. The chain uses TRBV5-5 and TRBJ2-7, with D maybe TRBD1 (6 bases). CDR3 length: 13 residues. Trimming pared 3 bases from V and 3 bases from J, leaving 10 bases between. Germline V gives CDR1 SGHKS, CDR2 YYEKEE (reference sequence). DNA of the CDR3: TGTGCCAGCAGCTGGGGACATGTCTACGAGCAGTACTTC. Its translation is CASSWGHVYEQYF.

V gene TRBV19 combines with J gene TRBJ2-1; TRBD2 is a possible D gene (6 bases). This CDR3 has 15 amino acids. V was clipped by 7 bases and J by 3 bases, with 16 bases between them. Per the germline V gene, CDR1 is LNHDA and CDR2 is SQIVND (reference sequence). Here the CDR3 DNA reads TGTGCCAGTAAACTTTCGGCGGGGATCTACAATGAGCAGTTCTTC. This encodes CASKLSAGIYNEQFF.

The chain couples TRBV5-1 to TRBJ2-1; 9 bases are a match to TRBD2. Germline CDR1 SGHRS, CDR2 YFSETQ. V shed 0 bases and J 0 bases; nucleotides not matched to a gene: 4. The CDR3 runs 17 residues. CDR3 coding DNA: TGCGCCAGCAGCTTGGTTGCGGGGGGGTACTCCTACAATGAGCAGTTCTTC. It specifies CASSLVAGGYSYNEQFF. Combining the CDR3 with reference TRBV5-1 and TRBJ2-1 gives the whole variable domain KAGVTQTPRYLIKTRGQQVTLSCSPISGHRSVSWYQQTPGQGLQFLFEYFSETQRNKGNFPGRFSGRQFSNSRSEMNVSTLELGDSALYLCASSLVAGGYSYNEQFFGPGTRLTVL.

The rearrangement joins TRBV18 to TRBJ2-1, with a possible D match to TRBD2 (6 bases). V shed 0 bases and J shed 9 bases, with 9 bases lying between them. Germline V CDR1 and CDR2: KGHSH, LQKENI. The length of the CDR3 is 13 residues. In DNA form, the CDR3 reads TGTGCCAGCTCACCACCGGCTAGCGTTGAGCAGTTCTTC. Protein product: CASSPPASVEQFF.

V gene TRBV9 combines with J gene TRBJ1-1; 7 bases agree with TRBD1. This CDR3 contains 15 residues. Germline V gene sequence: CDR1 SGDLS, CDR2 YYNGEE. V was clipped by 3 bases and J by 4 bases; unmatched bases: 9. CDR3 bases: TGTGCCAGCAGCGAGGGGGCAGACGTCGCCACTGAAGCTTTCTTT. Protein: CASSEGADVATEAFF.

V usage is TRBV20-1 and J usage is TRBJ2-5; weak D call: TRBD2 (6 bases). CDR3 length: 13 residues. CDR1 is DFQATT, CDR2 SNEGSKA, per germline (reference sequence). V was pared by 3 bases and J by 4 bases, with 12 bases between. The CDR3 loop is CSASVGGRETQYF. CDR3 in DNA: TGCAGTGCTAGTGTGGGGGGAAGAGAGACCCAGTACTTC.

The chain carries TRBV7-8 and TRBJ2-5; a possible D gene is TRBD2 (6 bases). The CDR3 is 15 residues long. Germline CDR1 is SGHVS and CDR2 is FQNEAQ. V lost 4 bases and J 1 base, leaving 13 bases between the germline ends. The CDR3 loop is CASSSIGLSQETQYF. The CDR3 DNA sequence: TGTGCCAGCAGCTCCATTGGACTATCCCAAGAGACCCAGTACTTC.

The chain joins TRBV6-6 to TRBJ2-1, with 10 positions matching TRBD2. V dropped 5 bases and J dropped 8; count of bases not matched to a gene: 15. CDR1 and CDR2 from the germline V gene are MNHNY and SVGAGI (reference sequence). The CDR3 length is 17 residues. CDR3 residues: CASSPTPGSGGAHEQFF. CDR3 coding DNA: TGTGCCAGCAGTCCCACCCCGGGAAGCGGGGGGGCCCATGAGCAGTTCTTC.

This chain joins TRBV12-5 and TRBJ1-2; 9 bases are a match to TRBD1. Unmatched junction bases numbered 5, after V lost 6 bases and J lost 3 bases. The germline gives CDR1 LGHNT, CDR2 FRNRAP. The length of the CDR3 is 14 residues. Here the CDR3 reads CASGLGTGYYGYTF. CDR3 in DNA: TGTGCTAGTGGACTCGGGACAGGGTACTATGGCTACACCTTC.

A single count supports this clone. The chain links TRBV18 to TRBJ2-1; 8 bases match TRBD2. The CDR3 length is 15 residues. V trimming: 2 bases; J trimming: 6 bases; junction bases outside the gene matches: 6. Germline V gene sequence: CDR1 KGHSH, CDR2 LQKENI. CDR3 sequence reads: CASSPETSAINEQFF. In DNA form, the CDR3 reads TGTGCCAGCTCACCAGAGACTAGCGCTATCAATGAGCAGTTCTTC.

This sequence joins TRBV5-1 and TRBJ2-1; 14 bases match TRBD2. The CDR3 spans 19 residues. The V gene's germline CDR1 is SGHRS and CDR2 YFSETQ. The V gene end was trimmed by 4 bases and the J gene end by 5 bases; junction bases not matched to a gene: 14. The CDR3, as DNA: TGCGCCAGCAGCATATACGGGACTAGCGGGGGCCCCACAGACAATGAGCAGTTCTTC. Amino acids: CASSIYGTSGGPTDNEQFF.

This chain joins TRBV24-1 and TRBJ1-1; no reliable D call. Trimming shortened V by 8 bases and J by 1 base, and 10 bases separated the two germline ends. Germline CDR1 reads KGHDR; CDR2 reads SFDVKD. The length of the CDR3 is 13 residues. In nucleotides, the CDR3 is TGTGCCACCACCCAAAGAGGGAACACTGAAGCTTTCTTT. This encodes CATTQRGNTEAFF.

The chain carries TRBV19 and TRBJ1-1, with D possibly TRBD1 on 5 matching bases. The CDR3 is 15 amino acids. The ends were cut back, 2 bases at V and 1 base at J, with 11 bases in the middle. Germline CDR1 is LNHDA and CDR2 is SQIVND (reference sequence). In nucleotides, the CDR3 is TGTGCCAGTAGTATACAGGGCAGAACGAACACTGAAGCTTTCTTT. Protein: CASSIQGRTNTEAFF.

The chain couples TRBV7-6 to TRBJ2-3; 7 nucleotides match TRBD1. The CDR3 sequence is 16 residues long. Germline values: CDR1 SGHVS, CDR2 FNYEAQ. V was pared by 2 bases and J by 3 bases, with 8 bases of the junction left unmatched. The CDR3 sequence is CASSLLGGPTTDTQYF. Written as DNA, the CDR3 is TGTGCCAGCAGCTTATTAGGGGGCCCTACGACAGATACGCAGTATTTT.

Comments on this clone: Additional DNA sequences in this sample encode the identical CDR3. The chain joins TRBV7-9 to TRBJ2-7; D is possibly TRBD1 (5 bases). The CDR3 has 13 residues. V lost 2 bases and J 6 bases, leaving 11 bases between the germline ends. Germline CDR1 and CDR2: SEHNR and FQNEAQ (reference sequence). CDR3 DNA: TGTGCCAGCAGCTTACAAGGGGCACGCGAGCAGTACTTC. This translates into CASSLQGAREQYF.

J is TRBJ1-4 and V is TRBV4-1; D is uncertain. Per the germline V gene, CDR1 is MGHRA and CDR2 is YSYEKL. The V end lost 0 bases, the J end lost 7 bases, and 12 bases lay between the germline ends. This CDR3 comprises 15 residues. For the CDR3, the DNA is TGCGCCAGCAGCCAAGATAGGGTCGGGAGTGAAAAACTGTTTTTT. This gives the protein CASSQDRVGSEKLFF.